The 9 T cell receptor beta chains below come from one sample, sequenced in a study of blood T cell repertoires in COVID-19. Profiled with immunoSEQ multiplex PCR; TCRdb holds only in-frame clones, not every one. The table includes 210,000 or so clones, less than 85% detected once. The specimen was peripheral blood. The receptors come from a woman at least 80 years old with COVID-19, enrolled during active disease.

This chain links TRBV19 with TRBJ2-7; 7 bases are a match to TRBD2. CDR1 is LNHDA, CDR2 SQIVND, per germline (reference sequence). This CDR3 has 15 residues. V lost 4 bases, J lost 0 bases, and 6 bases stayed unmatched. The CDR3 DNA follows: TGTGCCAGTAGTAAGCGGGGTTCCTTCTCCTACGAGCAGTACTTC. It encodes CASSKRGSFSYEQYF.

The V call is TRBV5-5, the J call TRBJ1-4; D remains unclear. Germline CDR1 SGHKS, CDR2 YYEKEE (reference sequence). The CDR3 spans 15 residues. V was trimmed by 5 bases and J by 0 bases, leaving 11 bases between them. The CDR3 region is CASSWYGPTNEKLFF. In nucleotides, the CDR3 is TGTGCCAGCAGTTGGTATGGCCCAACTAATGAAAAACTGTTTTTT.

V gene TRBV18 combines with J gene TRBJ1-3; D perhaps matches TRBD1 (5 bases). Germline V gives CDR1 KGHSH, CDR2 LQKENI. CDR3 length equals 15 residues. Trimming stripped 2 bases from V and 2 bases from J, with 10 bases between. CDR3 region: CASSPGGVTGNTIYF. CDR3 DNA sequence: TGTGCCAGCTCACCAGGAGGGGTGACTGGAAACACCATATATTTT.

The chain joins TRBV7-9 to TRBJ2-3; no firm D call. Trimming shortened V by 2 bases and J by 4 bases, and 7 bases separated the two germline ends. The CDR3 totals 13 residues. CDR1 and CDR2 from the germline V gene are SEHNR and FQNEAQ (reference sequence). Written as DNA, the CDR3 is TGTGCCAGCAGCTTAAGAGGAGCAGATACGCAGTATTTT. Translation: CASSLRGADTQYF.

J is TRBJ2-2 and V is TRBV4-1, with 10 bases matching TRBD2. Germline loops: CDR1 MGHRA, CDR2 YSYEKL. The CDR3 runs 16 residues. The V gene end was trimmed by 4 bases and the J gene end by 5 bases; junction bases not matched to a gene: 7. CDR3 residues: CASSPLGLADTGELFF. CDR3 DNA sequence: TGCGCCAGCAGCCCCCTCGGACTAGCGGATACCGGGGAGCTGTTTTTT.

The chain employs TRBV5-4 and TRBJ2-5; 8 bases line up with TRBD1. V lost 3 bases to trimming and J lost 1 base; unmatched junction nucleotides: 5. The CDR3 extends over 15 amino acids. Germline V gene lookup returns CDR1 SGHNT and CDR2 YYREEE (reference sequence). The CDR3 sequence: CASSSYRGTQETQYF. In DNA, the CDR3 is TGTGCCAGCAGCTCATACAGGGGGACCCAAGAGACCCAGTACTTC.

The chain recombines TRBV5-1 with TRBJ1-6; D remains ambiguous. The CDR3 has 15 amino acids. The V end was cut by 3 bases, the J end by 9 bases, with 16 bases between. The germline V gene has CDR1 SGHRS and CDR2 YFSETQ. The CDR3 reads CASSSESVMSSPLHF. The DNA for the CDR3 is TGCGCCAGCAGCTCGGAGTCGGTGATGAGTTCACCCCTCCACTTT.

The J gene is TRBJ1-2, the V gene TRBV5-1; TRBD1 aligns across 8 bases. The CDR3 has 12 residues. Trimming took 7 bases from V and 5 from J; bases not matched to a gene: 4. The germline V gene encodes CDR1 SGHRS and CDR2 YFSETQ. CDR3 region: CASSDRVYGYTF. In nucleotides, the CDR3 is TGCGCCAGCTCGGACAGGGTATATGGCTACACCTTC.

The rearrangement uses TRBV3-1 (or the pseudogene TRBV3-2) and TRBJ2-1; 8 bases align to TRBD2. The CDR3 loop spans 14 amino acids. Trimming cost V 4 bases and J 1 base; bases outside gene matches: 0. Germline CDR1 is LGHDT and CDR2 is YNNKEL (reference sequence). The CDR3 reads CASSLAGSYNEQFF. Here the CDR3 DNA reads TGTGCCAGCAGCCTAGCGGGATCCTACAATGAGCAGTTCTTC.